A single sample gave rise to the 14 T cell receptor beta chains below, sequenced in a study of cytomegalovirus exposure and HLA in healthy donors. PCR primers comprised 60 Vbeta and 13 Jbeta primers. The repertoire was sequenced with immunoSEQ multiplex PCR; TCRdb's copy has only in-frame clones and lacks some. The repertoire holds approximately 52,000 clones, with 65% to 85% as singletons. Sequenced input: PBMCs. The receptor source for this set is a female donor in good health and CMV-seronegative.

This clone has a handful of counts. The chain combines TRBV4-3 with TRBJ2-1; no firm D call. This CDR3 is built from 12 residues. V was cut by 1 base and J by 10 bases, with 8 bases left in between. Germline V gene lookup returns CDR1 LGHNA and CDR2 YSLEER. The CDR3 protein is CASSQARKEQFF. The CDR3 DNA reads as TGCGCCAGCAGCCAAGCTAGAAAGGAGCAGTTCTTC.

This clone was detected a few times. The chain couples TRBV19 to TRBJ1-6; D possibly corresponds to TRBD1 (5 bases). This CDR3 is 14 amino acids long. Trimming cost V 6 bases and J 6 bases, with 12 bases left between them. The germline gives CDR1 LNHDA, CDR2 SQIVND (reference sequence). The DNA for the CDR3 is TGTGCCAGTAGATCTGGGCAGGGTAATTCACCCCTCCACTTT. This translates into CASRSGQGNSPLHF.

The CDR3 coding sequence is TGTGCCAGCAGCCCACCAGGGACTAGCGGACCGACCGGGGAGCTGTTTTTT. It translates to CASSPPGTSGPTGELFF. The genes are TRBV4-2 and TRBJ2-2, with TRBD2 identical over 11 bases. The CDR3 runs 17 residues. With 4 bases clipped from V and 5 bases from J, the junction kept 9 bases outside the gene matches. Per the germline V gene, CDR1 is LGHNA and CDR2 is YNFKEQ.

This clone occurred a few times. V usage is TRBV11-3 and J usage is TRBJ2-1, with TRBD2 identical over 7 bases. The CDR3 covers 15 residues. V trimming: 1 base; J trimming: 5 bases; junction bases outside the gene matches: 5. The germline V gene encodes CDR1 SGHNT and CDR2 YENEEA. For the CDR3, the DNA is TGTGCCAGCAGCTTAGGGCTAGCGGAGAACAATGAGCAGTTCTTC. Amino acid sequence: CASSLGLAENNEQFF.

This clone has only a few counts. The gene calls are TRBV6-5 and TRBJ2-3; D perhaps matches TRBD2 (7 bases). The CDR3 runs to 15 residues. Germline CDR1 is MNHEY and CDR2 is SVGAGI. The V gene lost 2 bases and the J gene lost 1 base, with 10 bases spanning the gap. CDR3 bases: TGTGCCAGCAGTTACCGGGGGGCCGGCACAGATACGCAGTATTTT. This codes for CASSYRGAGTDTQYF.

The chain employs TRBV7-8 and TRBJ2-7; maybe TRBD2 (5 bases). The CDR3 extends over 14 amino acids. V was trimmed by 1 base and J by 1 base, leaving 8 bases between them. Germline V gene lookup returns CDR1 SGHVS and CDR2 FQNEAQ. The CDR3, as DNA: TGTGCCAGCAGCTTAGGGCTAGCTTCCTACGAGCAGTACTTC. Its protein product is CASSLGLASYEQYF.

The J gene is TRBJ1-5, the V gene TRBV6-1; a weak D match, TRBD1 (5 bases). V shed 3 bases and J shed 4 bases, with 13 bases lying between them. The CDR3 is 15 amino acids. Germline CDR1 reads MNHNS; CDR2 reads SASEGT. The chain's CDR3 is CASSEVGGGNQPQHF. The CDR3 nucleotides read TGTGCCAGCAGTGAGGTCGGGGGGGGAAATCAGCCCCAGCATTTT.

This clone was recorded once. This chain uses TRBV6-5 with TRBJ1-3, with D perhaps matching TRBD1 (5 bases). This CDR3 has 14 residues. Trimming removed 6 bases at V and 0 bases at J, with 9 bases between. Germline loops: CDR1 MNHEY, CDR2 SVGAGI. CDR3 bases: TGTGCCAGCAGACGGACAAGCTCTGGAAACACCATATATTTT. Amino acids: CASRRTSSGNTIYF.

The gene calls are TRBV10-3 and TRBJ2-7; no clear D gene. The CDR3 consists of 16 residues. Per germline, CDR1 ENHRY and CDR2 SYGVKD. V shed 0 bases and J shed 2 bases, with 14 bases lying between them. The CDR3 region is CAISESLHETTYEQYF. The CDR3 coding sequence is TGTGCCATCAGTGAGTCCTTACACGAAACAACCTACGAGCAGTACTTC.

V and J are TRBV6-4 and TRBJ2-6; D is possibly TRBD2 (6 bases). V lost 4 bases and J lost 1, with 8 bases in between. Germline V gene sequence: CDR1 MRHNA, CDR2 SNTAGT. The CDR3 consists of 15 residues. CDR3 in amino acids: CASSVGGSGANVLTF. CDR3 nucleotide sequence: TGTGCCAGCAGTGTCGGGGGATCTGGGGCCAACGTCCTGACTTTC.

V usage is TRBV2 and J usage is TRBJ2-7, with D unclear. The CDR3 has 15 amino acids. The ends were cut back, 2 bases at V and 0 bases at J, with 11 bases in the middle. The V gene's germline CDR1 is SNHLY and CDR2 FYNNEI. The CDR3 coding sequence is TGTGCCAGCAGTGAACGGGTCAGCAGCTCCTACGAGCAGTACTTC. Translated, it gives CASSERVSSSYEQYF.

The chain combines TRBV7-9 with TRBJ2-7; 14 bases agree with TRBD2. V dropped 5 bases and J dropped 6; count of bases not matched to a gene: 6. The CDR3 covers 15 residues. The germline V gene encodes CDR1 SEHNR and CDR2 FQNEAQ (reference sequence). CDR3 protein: CASSPRGLAGAEQYF. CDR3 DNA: TGTGCCAGCAGCCCTCGGGGACTAGCGGGAGCCGAGCAGTACTTC. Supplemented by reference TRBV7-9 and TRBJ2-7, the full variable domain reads DTGVSQNPRHKITKRGQNVTFRCDPISEHNRLYWYRQTLGQGPEFLTYFQNEAQLEKSRLLSDRFSAERPKGSFSTLEIQRTEQGDSAMYLCASSPRGLAGAEQYFGPGTRLTVT.

The DNA of the CDR3 is TGCGCCAGCAGCTGGGGACAGGGTGGGCCTCAGTTCTTC. Translating it yields CASSWGQGGPQFF. The chain combines TRBV5-1 with TRBJ2-1, with 9 bases that match TRBD1. With 3 bases clipped from V and 13 bases from J, the junction kept 8 bases outside the gene matches. This CDR3 is 13 amino acids long. Germline V gene sequence: CDR1 SGHRS, CDR2 YFSETQ.

In nucleotides, the CDR3 is TGTGCCAGCAGTGACACCGGGACAGAAGAGCAAAAACTGTTTTTT. It is translated as CASSDTGTEEQKLFF. The chain recombines TRBV25-1 with TRBJ1-4; 7 nucleotides align to TRBD1. This CDR3 spans 15 amino acids. The V gene's germline CDR1 is MGHDK and CDR2 SYGVNS. V lost 3 bases and J lost 9; bases outside the gene matches: 10.